These 27 T cell receptor beta chains originate from one sample sequenced in a study of beta chain features in type 1 diabetes. Their antigen targets remain unknown. Expressed TCRB transcripts were sequenced because the entire RNA isolate underwent reverse transcription. TCRdb's copy holds only in-frame clones and misses some; the assay was immunoSEQ multiplex PCR. The repertoire holds 350,000 to 400,000 clones, with about 12% as singletons. General observations from the study: Among all four CD4+ subsets, Type 1 diabetes patients had TCRB CDR3s that were moderately but significantly shorter.

Specimen: naive CD4+ T cells from blood. Receptor source: a woman aged 18-35 years with type 1 diabetes.

This clone has just a few counts. The rearrangement joins TRBV28 to TRBJ2-5; 7 bases are a match to TRBD1. The CDR3 is 16 amino acids. The V gene's germline CDR1 is MDHEN and CDR2 SYDVKM. Germline trimming cut 6 bases from V and 9 bases from J; bases unmatched to any gene: 19. The CDR3 DNA is TGTGCCAGCAGCATCCCATGGGGACAGAACCCACGGTCCCAGTACTTC. Encoded protein: CASSIPWGQNPRSQYF.

This clone turned up a few times. The gene calls are TRBV11-1 and TRBJ2-1; 14 nucleotides agree with TRBD2. This CDR3 region has 15 residues. The germline V gene has CDR1 SGHAT and CDR2 FQDESV (reference sequence). With 3 bases clipped from V and 10 bases from J, the junction kept 5 bases outside the gene matches. The CDR3 coding sequence is TGTGCCAGCAGCTTGGGGACTAGCGGGAGACGCGAGCAGTTCTTC. It translates to CASSLGTSGRREQFF.

The chain employs TRBV10-1 and TRBJ2-3; TRBD2 might be the D (5 bases). Trimming removed 0 bases at V and 2 bases at J, with 9 bases between. The CDR3 has 15 amino acids. In germline, CDR1 is WNHNN, CDR2 SYGVQD (reference sequence). DNA for the CDR3: TGCGCCAGCAGTGAGTCGGCAGGACTCACAGATACGCAGTATTTT. Translation: CASSESAGLTDTQYF.

This clone has more than one count but fewer than ten. CDR3 DNA: TGTGCCAGCAGTCAAGGCGGGTCCAATCAGCCCCAGCATTTT. Translated, it gives CASSQGGSNQPQHF. The chain recombines TRBV28 with TRBJ1-5; D not resolved. Germline CDR1 MDHEN, CDR2 SYDVKM. V was cut by 5 bases and J by 3 bases, with 11 bases left in between. The CDR3 totals 14 residues.

V gene TRBV14 combines with J gene TRBJ2-1; no definite D call. Germline-derived CDR1 and CDR2 are SGHDN and FVKESK. CDR3 length: 11 amino acids. The V gene lost 1 base and the J gene lost 11 bases, with 6 bases spanning the gap. CDR3 DNA sequence: TGTGCCAGCAGCCAAGCGTCCCAGCAGTTCTTC. Residues: CASSQASQQFF.

This chain joins TRBV6-5 and TRBJ1-1; maybe TRBD1 (6 bases). The CDR3 runs to 15 residues. Per germline, CDR1 MNHEY and CDR2 SVGAGI. Trimming pared 0 bases from V and 4 bases from J, leaving 12 bases between. The CDR3 sequence is CASSYSLGGGTEAFF. The CDR3 nucleotides are TGTGCCAGCAGTTACTCGCTGGGAGGGGGCACTGAAGCTTTCTTT.

This clone has a handful of counts. This rearrangement joins TRBV14 to TRBJ2-1; 13 bases line up with TRBD2. Germline V gives CDR1 SGHDN, CDR2 FVKESK. This CDR3 region has 15 residues. J lost 7 bases, V lost 5 bases, and 5 bases had no gene match. The CDR3 loop reads CASSRTSGSWNEQFF. CDR3 nucleotide sequence: TGTGCCAGCAGCAGGACTAGCGGGAGTTGGAATGAGCAGTTCTTC.

A few counts support this clone. The chain combines TRBV27 with TRBJ2-5; possibly TRBD2 for D (6 bases). V was pared by 5 bases and J by 5 bases, with 15 bases between. Germline V CDR1 and CDR2: MNHEY, SMNVEV (reference sequence). CDR3 length: 14 residues. CDR3 DNA: TGTGCCAGCAGTCCGACTAGACGGCTTGAGACCCAGTACTTC. Its translation: CASSPTRRLETQYF.

This clone has more than one count but fewer than ten. The chain combines TRBV9 with TRBJ1-2; D gene uncertain. V was cut by 0 bases and J by 4 bases, with 10 bases left in between. The CDR3 runs to 14 residues. CDR1 and CDR2 from the germline V gene are SGDLS and YYNGEE. CDR3 DNA: TGTGCCAGCAGCGTAGAGGGAGGATTCTATGGCTACACCTTC. It translates to CASSVEGGFYGYTF. Together with reference TRBV9 and TRBJ1-2, the CDR3 gives the full variable domain: DSGVTQTPKHLITATGQRVTLRCSPRSGDLSVYWYQQSLDQGLQFLIQYYNGEERAKGNILERFSAQQFPDLHSELNLSSLELGDSALYFCASSVEGGFYGYTFGSGTRLTVV.

CDR3 sequence (DNA): TGTGCCAGTAGTATTGAGTCGTACAATGAGCAGTTCTTC. Translating gives CASSIESYNEQFF. The chain couples TRBV19 to TRBJ2-1; no definite D call. V lost 3 bases, J lost 4 bases, and 7 bases lay in between. This CDR3 has 13 amino acids. CDR1 is LNHDA, CDR2 SQIVND, per germline (reference sequence).

The rearrangement links TRBV6-5 to TRBJ1-5; 11 bases line up with TRBD1. The trim removed 7 bases at V and 6 bases at J, leaving 2 bases unmatched. The CDR3 loop spans 13 amino acids. Germline assignment: CDR1 MNHEY and CDR2 SVGAGI. Here the CDR3 DNA reads TGTGCCAGCACCGGGACAGGGGGTCAGCCCCAGCATTTT. As protein: CASTGTGGQPQHF.

A few counts support this clone. The chain employs TRBV2 and TRBJ1-5; 7 nucleotides agree with TRBD1. Trimming cost V 5 bases and J 2 bases; bases outside gene matches: 9. Germline lookup yields CDR1 SNHLY and CDR2 FYNNEI. The CDR3 runs 16 residues. CDR3: CASSQDRALGNQPQHF. Here the CDR3 DNA reads TGTGCCAGCAGTCAAGACAGGGCTTTGGGCAATCAGCCCCAGCATTTT.

This clone has a handful of counts. This chain joins TRBV18 and TRBJ1-1; maybe TRBD1 (5 bases). This CDR3 is 13 amino acids long. V was shortened by 3 bases and J by 4 bases, with 9 bases between the two germline ends. The germline V gene encodes CDR1 KGHSH and CDR2 LQKENI. Written as DNA, the CDR3 is TGTGCCAGCTCACCTTTCAGGGCCACTGAAGCTTTCTTT. Its protein product is CASSPFRATEAFF.

J is TRBJ1-1 and V is TRBV10-3, with unresolved D. Trimming shortened V by 7 bases and J by 7 bases, and 13 bases separated the two germline ends. Looked up from germline, CDR1 is ENHRY and CDR2 is SYGVKD. CDR3 length equals 12 residues. CDR3 DNA sequence: TGTGCCATCACTAGTCCGGGGATTGAAGCTTTCTTT. It encodes CAITSPGIEAFF.

This clone was detected a few times. V and J are TRBV7-2 and TRBJ2-5; weak D call: TRBD1 (6 bases). The ends were cut back, 10 bases at V and 3 bases at J, with 18 bases in the middle. Germline V gives CDR1 SGHTA, CDR2 FQGNSA. The CDR3 runs to 14 residues. CDR3 sequence reads: CAIGGLGNKETQYF. In DNA, the CDR3 is TGTGCCATAGGGGGATTAGGGAACAAAGAGACCCAGTACTTC. The full variable domain, rest sourced from reference TRBV7-2 and TRBJ2-5, is GAGVSQSPSNKVTEKGKDVELRCDPISGHTALYWYRQSLGQGLEFLIYFQGNSAPDKSGLPSDRFSAERTGGSVSTLTIQRTQQEDSAVYLCAIGGLGNKETQYFGPGTRLLVL.

The chain links TRBV19 to TRBJ1-5; D remains ambiguous. V gave up 3 bases and J gave up 9 bases, with 6 bases separating them. This CDR3 has 11 residues. Germline CDR1 and CDR2: LNHDA and SQIVND (reference sequence). Here the CDR3 DNA reads TGTGCCAGTAGTATGGAGGGGCCCCAGCATTTT. This sequence encodes CASSMEGPQHF.

The rearrangement links TRBV10-3 to TRBJ2-1; 10 bases fit TRBD2. Germline V gene data show CDR1 as ENHRY and CDR2 as SYGVKD. This CDR3 comprises 14 residues. V lost 6 bases, J lost 11 bases, and 10 bases stayed unmatched. The CDR3 sequence is CAIRDTTSGFQQFF. In nucleotides, the CDR3 is TGTGCCATCAGGGACACGACTAGCGGGTTCCAGCAGTTCTTC.

The rearrangement joins TRBV2 to TRBJ1-2, with D uncertain. V lost 1 base to trimming and J lost 8 bases, with 14 bases between them. The CDR3 totals 14 residues. Germline V gives CDR1 SNHLY, CDR2 FYNNEI. The CDR3 sequence: CASSEGAARGGYTF. For the CDR3, the DNA is TGTGCCAGCAGTGAAGGGGCAGCCCGGGGAGGCTACACCTTC.

A few counts support this clone. Here the CDR3 reads CASSNGGSNEKLFF. The CDR3 DNA reads TGTGCCAGCAGCAATGGGGGGTCGAATGAAAAACTGTTTTTT. The V and J genes are TRBV5-4 and TRBJ1-4, with D possibly TRBD1 on 5 matching bases. The V gene's germline CDR1 is SGHNT and CDR2 YYREEE (reference sequence). V was clipped by 4 bases and J by 5 bases, with 12 bases between them. CDR3 size: 14 residues. The entire variable domain, with the rest obtained from reference TRBV5-4 and TRBJ1-4, is as follows: ETGVTQSPTHLIKTRGQQVTLRCSSQSGHNTVSWYQQALGQGPQFIFQYYREEENGRGNFPPRFSGLQFPNYSSELNVNALELDDSALYLCASSNGGSNEKLFFGSGTQLSVL.

This clone was picked up a small number of times. V usage is TRBV15 and J usage is TRBJ1-5; D not resolved. The CDR3 has 9 residues. V shed 8 bases and J shed 10 bases, with 6 bases lying between them. CDR1 LNHNV and CDR2 YYDKDF come from the germline V gene (reference sequence). The CDR3 spells CATPGPQHF. DNA for the CDR3: TGTGCCACCCCCGGTCCCCAGCATTTT.

The chain combines TRBV7-8 with TRBJ2-1; TRBD2 matches 7 bases. Germline CDR1 SGHVS, CDR2 FQNEAQ. The CDR3 consists of 15 residues. V trimming: 3 bases; J trimming: 4 bases; junction bases outside the gene matches: 6. As DNA, the CDR3 is TGTGCCAGCAGCTTGGCTGGGACTAAGTACAATGAGCAGTTCTTC. It is translated as CASSLAGTKYNEQFF.

This clone has a handful of counts. The rearrangement links TRBV28 to TRBJ2-7; 10 positions agree with TRBD2. Trimming cost V 3 bases and J 3 bases; bases outside gene matches: 5. The CDR3 totals 15 residues. CDR1 MDHEN and CDR2 SYDVKM come from the germline V gene. CDR3 nucleotide sequence: TGTGCCAGCAGTTTTCAACTAGCGGGATACTACGAGCAGTACTTC. This codes for CASSFQLAGYYEQYF.

CDR3: CSVERYTEAFF. For the CDR3, the DNA is TGCAGCGTTGAACGTTACACTGAAGCTTTCTTT. The chain carries TRBV29-1 and TRBJ1-1, with D unresolved. V lost 2 bases, J lost 3 bases, and 4 bases lay in between. There are 11 residues in the CDR3. Germline V gene lookup returns CDR1 SQVTM and CDR2 ANQGSEA. Combining the CDR3 with reference TRBV29-1 and TRBJ1-1 gives the whole variable domain SAVISQKPSRDICQRGTSLTIQCQVDSQVTMMFWYRQQPGQSLTLIATANQGSEATYESGFVIDKFPISRPNLTFSTLTVSNMSPEDSSIYLCSVERYTEAFFGQGTRLTVV.

This clone came up a few times. The chain is built from TRBV23-1 and TRBJ1-1; D not resolved. TRBV23-1 is known as an ORF, though its function is uncertain. The CDR3 runs to 11 residues. With 4 bases removed from V and 11 bases from J, the gap between germline ends came to 11 bases. In DNA form, the CDR3 reads TGCGCCAGCAGTCCCCCTTTCCGGGCTTTCTTT. It codes for CASSPPFRAFF.

This clone was observed a handful of times. The rearrangement uses TRBV6-5 and TRBJ2-6; D ambiguous. CDR3 length: 15 residues. V gave up 5 bases and J gave up 0 bases, with 8 bases separating them. Germline V gene data show CDR1 as MNHEY and CDR2 as SVGAGI. The CDR3 region is CASSRSLSGANVLTF. CDR3 DNA sequence: TGTGCCAGCAGTCGCAGTCTCTCTGGGGCCAACGTCCTGACTTTC.

V gene TRBV29-1 combines with J gene TRBJ1-3; 7 bases align to TRBD1. The CDR3 is made up of 13 amino acids. The J segment lost 0 bases and the V segment lost 7 bases, leaving 3 bases of the junction unmatched. Germline V lookup: CDR1 SQVTM, CDR2 ANQGSEA. CDR3 sequence: CSGGTVSGNTIYF. The DNA for the CDR3 is TGCAGCGGGGGGACAGTCTCTGGAAACACCATATATTTT.

The chain combines TRBV7-2 with TRBJ2-5; maybe TRBD1 (7 bases). CDR1 and CDR2 (germline): SGHTA, FQGNSA. V lost 11 bases, J lost 4 bases, and 17 bases lay in between. This CDR3 is built from 13 residues. CDR3 nucleotide sequence: TGTGCCGGATGCAGGGGGGAGGCAGAGACCCAGTACTTC. This sequence encodes CAGCRGEAETQYF. The variable domain in full, completed from reference TRBV7-2 and TRBJ2-5, reads GAGVSQSPSNKVTEKGKDVELRCDPISGHTALYWYRQSLGQGLEFLIYFQGNSAPDKSGLPSDRFSAERTGGSVSTLTIQRTQQEDSAVYLCAGCRGEAETQYFGPGTRLLVL.